Here is one TCR beta chain with its context. Antigen: not known. This sample was taken from a study of tumor-infiltrating lymphocytes in primary liver carcinoma. Germline V gene lookup returns CDR1 MNHEY and CDR2 SVGAGI. The CDR3 runs 15 residues. V was clipped by 0 bases and J by 6 bases, with 13 bases between them. A primer matching the constant region was used to make TCR beta cDNA from 500 to 600 ng of total RNA. Each TCR beta library was derived from three nested multiplex PCR rounds that employed slightly modified ARM-PCR. Two initial PCR rounds of about 10 cycles each paired TRBV1-TRBV30 forward primers with a C-beta reverse primer. In TCRdb, the multiplex PCR reads were re-called with MiXCR into one record per CDR3 protein. The sample carries just under 55,000 distinct CDR3 sequences, about 80% recorded once. Unsorted bulk tissue of roughly 19-30 mg yielded co-extracted RNA and DNA. Patients showed chronic HBV infection and an absence of prior treatment. More than 80% viable tumor cells made up every tumor sample.

Findings and caveats of the study: Whereas tumor region pairs overlapped more, tumor-adjacent and tumor-blood pairs overlapped less. Presence in all five tumor regions was observed for only about 7-25% of top clones.

Sequencing input: liver tumor tissue from sampling region 2. Subset noted: tumor region T2, inferior pole. The chain joins TRBV6-5 to TRBJ2-3, with a weak D call TRBD2 (6 bases). The TCR was taken from a man aged 40-49 years with primary liver carcinoma and hepatitis B virus infection. The CDR3 sequence is CASSYSGGTADTQYF. CDR3 coding DNA: TGTGCCAGCAGTTACTCGGGCGGGACTGCGGATACGCAGTATTTT.